The clone carrying this T cell receptor beta chain was seen at least ten times. The antigen is not known. Sequence at one end of the junction differs from germline and may be a read error. This sample stems from a study of spatial heterogeneity in lung cancer. Regarding time point: sample taken at primary tumor resection. One entry per CDR3 protein, called by TCRdb with MiXCR from the 5' RACE reads. The sample lists around 100,000 distinct CDR3 sequences, around 4.3% occurring once. Study-wide findings and caveats: Tumoral mutation counts were tracked by counts of expanded intratumoral alpha and beta TCRs.

CDR1 SNHLY and CDR2 FYNNEI come from the germline V gene. The CDR3 runs 14 residues. The receptor's source is a male donor with early-stage non-small cell lung cancer. The sample consisted of lung tumor tissue, taken at surgery. The gene calls are TRBV2 and TRBJ2-7; D gene unclear. In nucleotides, the CDR3 is TGTGCCAGCAGTTATGGGCGAGCGCGAGGTTTTTGGAACTTC. Translation gives CASSYGRARGFWNF.